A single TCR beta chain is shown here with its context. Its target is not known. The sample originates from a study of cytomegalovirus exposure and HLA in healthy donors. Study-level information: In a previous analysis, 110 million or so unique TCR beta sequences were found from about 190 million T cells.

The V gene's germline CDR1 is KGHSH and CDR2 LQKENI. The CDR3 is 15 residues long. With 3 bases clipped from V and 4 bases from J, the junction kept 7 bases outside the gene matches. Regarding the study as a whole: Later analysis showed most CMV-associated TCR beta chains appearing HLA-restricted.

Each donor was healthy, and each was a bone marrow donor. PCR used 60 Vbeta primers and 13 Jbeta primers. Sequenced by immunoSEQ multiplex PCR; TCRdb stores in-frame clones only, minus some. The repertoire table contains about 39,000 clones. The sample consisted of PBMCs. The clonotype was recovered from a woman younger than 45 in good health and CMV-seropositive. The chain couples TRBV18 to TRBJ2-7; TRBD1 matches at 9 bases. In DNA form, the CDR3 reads TGTGCCAGCTCACCTTCGGACAGGGGTGATTACGAGCAGTACTTC. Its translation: CASSPSDRGDYEQYF.